The subject of this entry is one TCR beta chain. The data were taken from a study of blood T cell repertoires in COVID-19. On the study more broadly: Material from acute and convalescent COVID-19 was sourced from the United States, Italy and Spain. T cells, B-cell-depleted T cells, or PBMCs provided the cDNA or gDNA that served as material.

J lost 4 bases, V lost 1 base, and 3 bases had no gene match. Germline CDR1 reads SGHAT; CDR2 reads FQNNGV. This CDR3 is 15 amino acids long. Per the original methods: Estimates of nucleated cell counts were drawn from the amplification of reference gene primers. Some clones are missing from TCRdb's copy, which holds only in-frame ones; the method was immunoSEQ multiplex PCR. The DNA was the basis for D and trimming; V, J and clone size are from that table. The sample has 45,000 to 65,000 clones, roughly four fifths seen once. The material sequenced was peripheral blood. This clonotype originated in a man between 65 and 85 years old with active COVID-19. The chain has TRBV11-2 and TRBJ2-1, with 8 positions matching TRBD2. CDR3 coding DNA: TGTGCCAGCAGCTTAGGCGGGGGGATTTACAATGAGCAGTTCTTC. This codes for CASSLGGGIYNEQFF.